Listed below are T cell receptor beta chains from one sample, sequenced in a study of T cells after posttransplantation cyclophosphamide. Libraries were prepared by immunoSEQ multiplex PCR; TCRdb keeps only in-frame clonotypes and omits some of them. The specimen has about 40,000 clones, none found just once. What was sequenced was PBMCs. The receptors shown here come from a woman aged 50 to 60 in good health and a related stem cell transplant donor. Both conserved end residues are part of each CDR3. Fields, in order: J gene, D gene, V gene, clone size, CDR3 protein, CDR3 DNA. The D gene is left open where the match is weak. The size field reads once, few or many counts, or a class when the clone is expanded.

j_call: TRBJ2-1
d_call: .
v_call: TRBV19
clone_size: many
cdr3_aa: CASSVEGTYPYNEQFF
cdr3_nt: TGTGCCAGTAGTGTCGAAGGGACATATCCTTACAATGAGCAGTTCTTC

j_call: TRBJ2-4
d_call: TRBD2
v_call: TRBV7-2
clone_size: many
cdr3_aa: CASSLSSSGGENIQYF
cdr3_nt: TGTGCCAGCAGCTTATCCAGTAGCGGGGGAGAAAACATTCAGTACTTC

j_call: TRBJ2-3
d_call: TRBD1
v_call: TRBV27
clone_size: few
cdr3_aa: CASRLTGGADTQYF
cdr3_nt: TGTGCCAGCAGATTGACAGGGGGGGCAGATACGCAGTATTTT

j_call: TRBJ1-3
d_call: TRBD1
v_call: TRBV6-5
clone_size: many
cdr3_aa: CASRLTGVGNTIYF
cdr3_nt: TGTGCCAGCAGACTTACAGGGGTTGGAAACACCATATATTTT

j_call: TRBJ1-1
d_call: .
v_call: TRBV9
clone_size: many
cdr3_aa: CASSVESRAAEAFF
cdr3_nt: TGTGCCAGCAGCGTAGAATCCAGGGCTGCTGAAGCTTTCTTT

j_call: TRBJ1-5
d_call: .
v_call: TRBV27
clone_size: many
cdr3_aa: CASSLTSNQPQHF
cdr3_nt: TGTGCCAGCAGCCTAACTAGCAATCAGCCCCAGCATTTT

j_call: TRBJ2-1
d_call: .
v_call: TRBV19
clone_size: many
cdr3_aa: CASSIGRRGPGNEQFF
cdr3_nt: TGTGCCAGTAGTATAGGTCGGCGGGGGCCCGGCAATGAGCAGTTCTTC

j_call: TRBJ1-2
d_call: .
v_call: TRBV5-1
clone_size: many
cdr3_aa: CASSSPEGGLNYGYTF
cdr3_nt: TGCGCCAGCAGCTCCCCGGAAGGAGGGCTTAACTATGGCTACACCTTC

j_call: TRBJ2-6
d_call: .
v_call: TRBV18
clone_size: many
cdr3_aa: CASSQGALGANVLTF
cdr3_nt: TGTGCCAGCTCACAAGGGGCGCTCGGGGCCAACGTCCTGACTTTC

j_call: TRBJ2-7
d_call: TRBD2
v_call: TRBV11-2
clone_size: many
cdr3_aa: CASSFLASGDKEDF
cdr3_nt: TGTGCCAGCAGCTTTTTAGCTAGCGGGGATAAAGAAGACTTC

j_call: TRBJ1-3
d_call: .
v_call: TRBV4-2
clone_size: many
cdr3_aa: CASSQPGVGNTIYF
cdr3_nt: TGTGCCAGCAGCCAACCAGGGGTTGGAAACACCATATATTTT

j_call: TRBJ2-1
d_call: TRBD1
v_call: TRBV4-1
clone_size: many
cdr3_aa: CASSQRQGDNEQFF
cdr3_nt: TGCGCCAGCAGCCAAAGACAGGGGGACAATGAGCAGTTCTTC

j_call: TRBJ1-1
d_call: TRBD1
v_call: TRBV19
clone_size: many
cdr3_aa: CATNSGGTANTEAFF
cdr3_nt: TGTGCCACAAACTCGGGGGGGACAGCGAACACTGAAGCTTTCTTT

j_call: TRBJ1-4
d_call: .
v_call: TRBV7-7
clone_size: many
cdr3_aa: CASSLVGRQASTNEKLFF
cdr3_nt: TGTGCCAGCAGCTTAGTAGGGAGGCAGGCGTCAACTAATGAAAAACTGTTTTTT

j_call: TRBJ1-5
d_call: TRBD1
v_call: TRBV4-1
clone_size: many
cdr3_aa: CASSQTSDRGRQPQHF
cdr3_nt: TGCGCCAGCAGCCAAACCTCGGACAGGGGGCGTCAGCCCCAGCATTTT

j_call: TRBJ1-5
d_call: .
v_call: TRBV7-2
clone_size: many
cdr3_aa: CASSLGEAISQPQHF
cdr3_nt: TGTGCCAGCAGCTTAGGGGAGGCAATAAGTCAGCCCCAGCATTTT

j_call: TRBJ1-2
d_call: .
v_call: TRBV28
clone_size: many
cdr3_aa: CASRSLGGRHGYTF
cdr3_nt: TGTGCCAGCAGATCACTCGGGGGGAGGCACGGCTACACCTTC

j_call: TRBJ2-7
d_call: .
v_call: TRBV19
clone_size: many
cdr3_aa: CASSTTATYEQYF
cdr3_nt: TGTGCCAGTAGTACGACAGCAACCTACGAGCAGTACTTC

j_call: TRBJ2-1
d_call: TRBD2
v_call: TRBV7-2
clone_size: many
cdr3_aa: CASSPRGSGGTRLNEQFF
cdr3_nt: TGTGCCAGCAGCCCCCGCGGTAGCGGGGGGACACGACTCAATGAGCAGTTCTTC

j_call: TRBJ1-5
d_call: .
v_call: TRBV6-5
clone_size: many
cdr3_aa: CASSHGYSNQPQHF
cdr3_nt: TGTGCCAGCAGTCACGGGTATAGCAATCAGCCCCAGCATTTT

j_call: TRBJ2-7
d_call: .
v_call: TRBV9
clone_size: many
cdr3_aa: CASSDEGSYEQYF
cdr3_nt: TGTGCCAGCAGCGACGAGGGCTCCTACGAGCAGTACTTC

j_call: TRBJ1-1
d_call: .
v_call: TRBV6-5
clone_size: many
cdr3_aa: CASLRRVDTEAFF
cdr3_nt: TGTGCCAGCTTGAGGAGGGTTGACACTGAAGCTTTCTTT

j_call: TRBJ2-7
d_call: .
v_call: TRBV5-4
clone_size: many
cdr3_aa: CASSLAKGRSPEQYF
cdr3_nt: TGTGCCAGCAGCTTGGCCAAAGGGAGATCGCCCGAGCAGTACTTC

j_call: TRBJ2-5
d_call: TRBD1
v_call: TRBV6-1
clone_size: many
cdr3_aa: CASSFGTGRQETQYF
cdr3_nt: TGTGCCAGCAGCTTCGGGACAGGGCGACAAGAGACCCAGTACTTC

j_call: TRBJ2-7
d_call: .
v_call: TRBV10-2
clone_size: many
cdr3_aa: CASTPEGAWSSYEQYF
cdr3_nt: TGCGCCAGCACACCGGAGGGGGCCTGGAGCTCCTACGAGCAGTACTTC

j_call: TRBJ2-2
d_call: .
v_call: TRBV11-3
clone_size: many
cdr3_aa: CASSLGGARSGELFF
cdr3_nt: TGTGCCAGCAGCTTAGGGGGCGCGAGGTCCGGGGAGCTGTTTTTT

j_call: TRBJ2-1
d_call: TRBD1
v_call: TRBV7-3
clone_size: many
cdr3_aa: CASSLYGQGYNEQFF
cdr3_nt: TGTGCCAGCAGTCTTTATGGACAGGGCTACAATGAGCAGTTCTTC